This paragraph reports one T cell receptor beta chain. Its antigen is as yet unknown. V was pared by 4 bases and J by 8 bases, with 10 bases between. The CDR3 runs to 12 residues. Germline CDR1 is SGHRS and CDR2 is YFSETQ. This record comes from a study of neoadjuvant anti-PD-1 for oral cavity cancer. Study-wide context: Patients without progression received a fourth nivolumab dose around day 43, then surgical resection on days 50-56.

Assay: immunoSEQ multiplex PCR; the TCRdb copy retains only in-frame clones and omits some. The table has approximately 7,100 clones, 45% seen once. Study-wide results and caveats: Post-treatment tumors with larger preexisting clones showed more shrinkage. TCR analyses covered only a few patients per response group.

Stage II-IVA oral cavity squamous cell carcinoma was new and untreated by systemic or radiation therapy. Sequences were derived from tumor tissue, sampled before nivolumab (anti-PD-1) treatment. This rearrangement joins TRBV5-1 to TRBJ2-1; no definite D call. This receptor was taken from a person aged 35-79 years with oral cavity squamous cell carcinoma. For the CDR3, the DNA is TGCGCCAGCAGCCCCACCCTAGATGAGCAGTTCTTC. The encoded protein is CASSPTLDEQFF.